This paragraph reports one TCR beta chain. In germline, CDR1 is SGHRS, CDR2 YFSETQ. The CDR3 is 14 amino acids. V was shortened by 4 bases and J by 3 bases, with 11 bases between the two germline ends. Sequencing was performed with immunoSEQ multiplex PCR; in TCRdb, only in-frame clones are kept and a portion is missing. The data contain fewer than 65,000 clones, approximately 94% of them singletons. The sample is drawn from a study of T cell changes during pregnancy in multiple sclerosis. The clonotype comes from a female donor with multiple sclerosis, enrolled in a pregnancy study. The sequences come from CD4+ T cells from peripheral blood mononuclear cells, collected in the third trimester of pregnancy. The rearrangement links TRBV5-1 to TRBJ1-3; possibly TRBD1 for D (6 bases). Here the CDR3 reads CASSDTGHGNTIYF. CDR3 sequence (DNA): TGCGCCAGCAGCGATACGGGACATGGAAACACCATATATTTT.